This T cell receptor (beta chain) is from a study of identical twins. TCRdb called the 5' RACE reads again in MiXCR, with one record for every CDR3 protein. The table lists about 200,000 distinct CDR3 sequences, over 9.5% of them singletons. This clonotype has a count of ten or more. The germline CDR1 and CDR2 sequences are SGHRS and YFSETQ. There are 14 residues in the CDR3. V was pared by 0 bases and J by 4 bases, with 3 bases of the junction left unmatched. The sequence derives from a man between 50 and 59 years old in good health. The chain has TRBV5-1 and TRBJ1-2, with TRBD1 matching over 7 bases. The sample comprised memory T cells sorted from blood. This CDR3 reads CASSLGGQIYGYTF. In DNA, the CDR3 is TGCGCCAGCAGCTTGGGGGGACAGATCTATGGCTACACCTTC.